The rows below give T cell receptor beta chains drawn from one sample of a study of long-term antiretroviral therapy in people with HIV. Libraries were prepared by immunoSEQ multiplex PCR; TCRdb keeps only in-frame clonotypes and omits some of them. Among 2,500 to 3,000 clones, around 74% were seen once, and the ten largest hold about 8.6%. Specimen: unsorted PBMCs, collected 0.4 years before starting antiretroviral therapy. These receptors were collected from a woman in her 40s with HIV. CDR3s include the opening cysteine and the closing phenylalanine or tryptophan. Each record gives: D gene, J gene, V gene, clone size, CDR3 protein, CDR3 DNA. D genes are given only for firm matches. Size tells how often a clone was seen (once, few, many) or the class of an expanded clone, and some rows leave it out.

TRBD2,TRBJ2-7,TRBV14,few,CASSQLPSGSYEQYF,TGTGCCAGCAGCCAACTCCCTAGCGGGAGCTACGAGCAGTACTTC
.,TRBJ1-5,TRBV6-1,once,CASSEPSVNQPQHF,TGTGCCAGCAGTGAACCCTCGGTTAATCAGCCCCAGCATTTT
TRBD2,TRBJ2-3,TRBV7-3,.,CASSLDPGTSGRPRFTDTQYF,TGTGCCAGCAGCTTAGACCCAGGGACTAGCGGGAGGCCCCGGTTTACAGATACGCAGTATTTT
TRBD1,TRBJ1-4,TRBV6-6,.,CASSLLGQVGEKLFF,TGTGCCAGCAGTCTCCTCGGACAGGTTGGGGAAAAACTGTTTTTT
.,TRBJ1-2,TRBV2,.,CASSEDTASNYGYTF,TGTGCCAGCAGTGAAGACACAGCCTCTAACTATGGCTACACCTTC
TRBD2,TRBJ2-1,TRBV7-8,.,CASSGQREGRGEQFF,TGTGCCAGCAGCGGACAGCGGGAGGGCAGGGGTGAGCAGTTCTTC
TRBD2,TRBJ2-3,TRBV5-1,.,CASSPLAGVGYDTQYF,TGCGCCAGCAGCCCGCTAGCGGGAGTAGGTTATGATACGCAGTATTTT
.,TRBJ2-3,TRBV5-4,.,CASRGGVAKSDTQYF,TGTGCCAGCAGAGGGGGTGTAGCGAAATCTGATACGCAGTATTTT
.,TRBJ2-7,TRBV14,few,CASSRGNLYEQYF,TGTGCCAGCAGCCGGGGGAACCTCTACGAGCAGTACTTC
.,TRBJ2-1,TRBV6-5,.,CASSYSSSNNEQFF,TGTGCCAGCAGTTACTCCTCCAGCAACAATGAGCAGTTCTTC
TRBD1,TRBJ1-1,TRBV28,.,CASSSPRPWDRYTEAFF,TGTGCCAGCAGTTCCCCCCGCCCGTGGGACAGGTACACTGAAGCTTTCTTT
TRBD1,TRBJ2-5,TRBV20-1,.,CSTRQGETQYF,TGCAGTACCCGACAGGGGGAGACCCAGTACTTC
TRBD2,TRBJ2-1,TRBV4-3,.,CASSQDGTSVSDEQFF,TGCGCCAGCAGCCAGGACGGGACTAGCGTTAGCGATGAGCAGTTCTTC
.,TRBJ2-5,TRBV4-1,.,CASSQVVGETQYF,TGCGCCAGCAGCCAAGTCGTTGGCGAGACCCAGTACTTC
.,TRBJ1-1,TRBV4-1,.,CASSQEGRGRTEAFF,TGCGCCAGCAGCCAAGAGGGGAGGGGTAGGACTGAAGCTTTCTTT
.,TRBJ2-5,TRBV14,few,CASSQFFAKETQYF,TGTGCCAGCAGCCAATTTTTTGCCAAAGAGACCCAGTACTTC
.,TRBJ2-7,TRBV4-1,.,CASSQGRDPSYEQYF,TGCGCCAGCAGCCAAGGCAGGGATCCCTCCTACGAGCAGTACTTC
TRBD1,TRBJ2-7,TRBV14,.,CASSRQDGTAPREQYF,TGTGCCAGCAGCCGACAAGACGGGACAGCTCCTAGAGAGCAGTACTTC
.,TRBJ2-1,TRBV7-3,.,CASSPSSDSYNEQFF,TGTGCCAGCAGCCCATCAAGTGATTCCTACAATGAGCAGTTCTTC
.,TRBJ2-1,TRBV19,.,CASSPTGISDEQFF,TGTGCCAGTAGTCCAACGGGGATCTCGGATGAGCAGTTCTTC
.,TRBJ2-5,TRBV28,.,CASSSGTEPWAQYF,TGTGCCAGCAGTTCAGGGACGGAGCCGTGGGCCCAGTACTTC
.,TRBJ2-5,TRBV29-1,.,CSGQQETQYF,TGCAGCGGACAACAAGAGACCCAGTACTTC
.,TRBJ2-3,TRBV4-1,once,CASSQDPGVGTDTQYF,TGCGCCAGCAGCCAAGATCCCGGAGTCGGAACAGATACGCAGTATTTT
.,TRBJ1-5,TRBV6-1,.,CASSDLGKYSNQPQHF,TGTGCCAGCAGTGATCTGGGGAAGTATAGCAATCAGCCCCAGCATTTT
.,TRBJ2-6,TRBV19,.,CASSMTGRSSGANILTF,TGTGCCAGTAGTATGACTGGCAGAAGCTCTGGGGCCAACATCCTGACTTTC
.,TRBJ2-1,TRBV7-2,.,CASSAQTGTYNEQFF,TGTGCCAGCAGCGCCCAGACGGGAACCTACAATGAGCAGTTCTTC
TRBD2,TRBJ2-1,TRBV29-1,few,CSVAPSGRENEQFF,TGCAGCGTTGCACCTAGCGGGAGGGAGAATGAGCAGTTCTTC
.,TRBJ2-7,TRBV21-1,.,CASSPRTRGQGRPSNEQYF,TGTGCCAGCAGCCCTAGAACACGGGGACAGGGCCGCCCTTCGAACGAGCAGTACTTC
TRBD2,TRBJ2-4,TRBV15,.,CATSTRLAEAKNIQYF,TGTGCCACCAGCACCCGACTAGCGGAAGCCAAAAACATTCAGTACTTC
TRBD1,TRBJ1-2,TRBV6-6,.,CASSTPGQFWGYTF,TGTGCCAGCAGTACTCCGGGACAGTTTTGGGGCTACACCTTC